This T cell receptor (beta chain) appears in the sequencing data of a study of shared clonotypes between healthy human individuals. Overall study findings and caveats: Sampling involved blood alone; tissue repertoires likely differ.

The CDR3 contains 15 residues. V dropped 3 bases and J dropped 1 base, with 11 bases sitting between them. In germline, CDR1 is SGDLS, CDR2 YYNGEE. Positively selected for CCR7, the CD45RO-negative cells used as naive CD8 cells excluded terminally differentiated effector memory CD45RA+ cells. Each donor was a Caucasian adult residing in Nashville, Tennessee. A word on this clone: Its cognate antigen is unknown.

Measured with immunoSEQ multiplex PCR; TCRdb has only the in-frame clones, and not every one. The table has about 2.1 million clones, about 94% seen once; the top ten hold less than 2%. This TCR was sampled from a man younger than 30 in good health. Some clones in this sample may be carry-over from other donors' samples. Specimen: naive CD8+ T cells from PBMCs. The V call is TRBV9, the J call TRBJ2-1; no reliable D call. The CDR3 DNA follows: TGTGCCAGCAGCGGGGATGTAGGGTCCTACAATGAGCAGTTCTTC. Translating gives CASSGDVGSYNEQFF.